The entry below gives a single T cell receptor beta chain sequence along with its context. As yet, its antigen is unknown. This specimen belongs to a study of cytomegalovirus exposure and HLA in healthy donors. General observations from the study: Whilst most TCR sequences proved rare, a subset of public TCRs occurred across many donors.

PCR was performed using 60 Vbeta and 13 Jbeta primers. Sequenced by immunoSEQ multiplex PCR; TCRdb stores in-frame clones only, minus some. The table records tens of thousands of clones, about 80% of them present only once. Unmatched junction bases numbered 8, after V lost 3 bases and J lost 4 bases. Germline V CDR1 and CDR2: SGHDT, YYEEEE. The CDR3 contains 15 residues. Specimen: PBMCs. The rearrangement uses TRBV5-6 and TRBJ1-1; 8 bases map to TRBD1. This sequence originates from a female donor in good health and CMV-seronegative. CDR3 residues: CASSSRTGIGTEAFF. The CDR3 DNA reads as TGTGCCAGCAGCTCCAGGACAGGGATCGGCACTGAAGCTTTCTTT. Using reference TRBV5-6 and TRBJ1-1 for the parts outside the CDR3, the full variable domain is DAGVTQSPTHLIKTRGQQVTLRCSPKSGHDTVSWYQQALGQGPQFIFQYYEEEERQRGNFPDRFSGHQFPNYSSELNVNALLLGDSALYLCASSSRTGIGTEAFFGQGTRLTVV.